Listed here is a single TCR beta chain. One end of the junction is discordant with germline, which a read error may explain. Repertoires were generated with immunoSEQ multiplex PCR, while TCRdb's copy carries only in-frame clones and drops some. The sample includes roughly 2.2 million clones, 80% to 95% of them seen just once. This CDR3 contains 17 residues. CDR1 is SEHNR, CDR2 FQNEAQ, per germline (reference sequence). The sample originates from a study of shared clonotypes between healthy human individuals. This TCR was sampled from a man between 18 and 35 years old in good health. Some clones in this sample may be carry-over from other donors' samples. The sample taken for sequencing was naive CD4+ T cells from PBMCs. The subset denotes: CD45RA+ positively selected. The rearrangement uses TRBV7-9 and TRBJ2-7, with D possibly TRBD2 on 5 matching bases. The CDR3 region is CASSQDRRAVPSYEQYF. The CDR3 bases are TGCGCCAGCAGCCAAGATCGAAGAGCGGTACCTTCCTACGAGCAGTACTTC.